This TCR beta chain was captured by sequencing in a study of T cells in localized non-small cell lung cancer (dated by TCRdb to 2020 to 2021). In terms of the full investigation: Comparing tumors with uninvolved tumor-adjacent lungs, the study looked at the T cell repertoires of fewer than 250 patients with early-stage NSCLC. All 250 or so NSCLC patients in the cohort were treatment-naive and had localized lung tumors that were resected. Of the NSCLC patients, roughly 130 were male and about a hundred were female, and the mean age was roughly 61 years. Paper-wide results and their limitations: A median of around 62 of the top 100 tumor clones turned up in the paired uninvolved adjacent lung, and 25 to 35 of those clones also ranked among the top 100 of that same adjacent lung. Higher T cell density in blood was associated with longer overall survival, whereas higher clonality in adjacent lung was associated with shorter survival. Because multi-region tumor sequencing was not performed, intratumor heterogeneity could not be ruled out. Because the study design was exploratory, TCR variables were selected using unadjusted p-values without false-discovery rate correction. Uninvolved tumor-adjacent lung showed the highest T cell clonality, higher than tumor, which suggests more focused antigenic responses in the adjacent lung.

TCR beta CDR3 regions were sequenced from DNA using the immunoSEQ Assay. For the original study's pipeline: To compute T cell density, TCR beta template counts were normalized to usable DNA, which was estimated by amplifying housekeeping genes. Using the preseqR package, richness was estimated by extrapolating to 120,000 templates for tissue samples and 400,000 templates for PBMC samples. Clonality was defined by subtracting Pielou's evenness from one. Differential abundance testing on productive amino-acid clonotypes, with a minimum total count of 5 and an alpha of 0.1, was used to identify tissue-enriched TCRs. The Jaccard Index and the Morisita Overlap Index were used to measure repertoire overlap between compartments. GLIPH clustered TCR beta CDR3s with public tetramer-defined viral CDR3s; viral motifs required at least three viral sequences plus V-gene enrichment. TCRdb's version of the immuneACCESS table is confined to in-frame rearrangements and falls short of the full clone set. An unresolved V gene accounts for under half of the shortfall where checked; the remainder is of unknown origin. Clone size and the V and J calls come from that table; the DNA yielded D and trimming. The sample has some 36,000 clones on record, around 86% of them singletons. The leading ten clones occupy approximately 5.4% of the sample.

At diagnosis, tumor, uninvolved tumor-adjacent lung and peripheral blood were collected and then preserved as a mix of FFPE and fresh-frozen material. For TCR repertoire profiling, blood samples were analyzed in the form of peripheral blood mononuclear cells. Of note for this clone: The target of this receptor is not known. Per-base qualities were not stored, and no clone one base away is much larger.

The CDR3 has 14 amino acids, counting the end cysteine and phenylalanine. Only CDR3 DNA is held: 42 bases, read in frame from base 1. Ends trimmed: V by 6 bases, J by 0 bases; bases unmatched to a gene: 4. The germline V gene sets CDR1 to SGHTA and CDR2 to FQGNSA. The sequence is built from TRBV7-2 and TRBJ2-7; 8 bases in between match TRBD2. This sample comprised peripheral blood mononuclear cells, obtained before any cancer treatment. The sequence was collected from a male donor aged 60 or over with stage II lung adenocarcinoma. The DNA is TGTGCCAGCAGGCTAGCGGGTAGCTCCTACGAGCAGTACTTC. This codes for CASRLAGSSYEQYF.